A selection of T cell receptor beta chains follows, all from one sample in a study of shared clonotypes between healthy human individuals. Libraries were prepared by immunoSEQ multiplex PCR; TCRdb keeps only in-frame clonotypes and omits some of them. Of 2 million to 3 million clones listed, roughly 93% were seen once; the top ten hold 0.36%. The specimen was naive CD4+ T cells from PBMCs. These receptors came from a man aged 18 to 29 in good health. Some clones in this sample may be carry-over from other donors' samples. The CDR3 runs from the conserved cysteine through the conserved F or W. The D gene is left open where the match is weak. Some rows mark clone size as missing; the rest say once, few, many or name a class of expanded clone.

j_gene: TRBJ1-5
d_gene: -
abundance: -
v_gene: TRBV20-1
CDR3aa: CSAGSQPQHF
CDR3nt: TGCAGTGCTGGGAGTCAGCCCCAGCATTTT

j_gene: TRBJ2-1
d_gene: -
abundance: -
v_gene: TRBV5-4
CDR3aa: CASSPSGLLSYNEQFF
CDR3nt: TGTGCCAGCAGTCCGAGCGGACTCCTCTCCTACAATGAGCAGTTCTTC

j_gene: TRBJ1-1
d_gene: -
abundance: -
v_gene: TRBV14
CDR3aa: CASSQTGRGTEAFF
CDR3nt: TGTGCCAGCAGCCAAACGGGCCGCGGGACTGAAGCTTTCTTT

j_gene: TRBJ1-2
d_gene: -
abundance: -
v_gene: TRBV2
CDR3aa: CASSRDAYSHYGYTF
CDR3nt: TGTGCCAGCAGTAGGGACGCTTACTCGCACTATGGCTACACCTTC

j_gene: TRBJ2-3
d_gene: -
abundance: -
v_gene: TRBV7-2
CDR3aa: CASSFRDSKRITDTQYF
CDR3nt: TGTGCCAGCAGCTTCCGGGACTCTAAGAGGATCACAGATACGCAGTATTTT

j_gene: TRBJ2-1
d_gene: TRBD2
abundance: -
v_gene: TRBV7-2
CDR3aa: CASSLLGLDEQFF
CDR3nt: TGTGCCAGCAGCTTACTGGGACTAGATGAGCAGTTCTTC

j_gene: TRBJ2-7
d_gene: TRBD1
abundance: -
v_gene: TRBV25-1
CDR3aa: CASSPSTGGEQYF
CDR3nt: TGTGCCAGCAGCCCTTCTACAGGGGGCGAGCAGTACTTC

j_gene: TRBJ2-5
d_gene: -
abundance: once
v_gene: TRBV7-8
CDR3aa: CASSLAQETQYF
CDR3nt: TGTGCCAGCAGCTTAGCGCAAGAGACCCAGTACTTC

j_gene: TRBJ2-3
d_gene: TRBD1
abundance: -
v_gene: TRBV7-2
CDR3aa: CASSRDRAGSGTDTQYF
CDR3nt: TGTGCCAGCAGCAGGGACAGGGCAGGTTCAGGCACAGATACGCAGTATTTT

j_gene: TRBJ2-7
d_gene: -
abundance: -
v_gene: TRBV25-1
CDR3aa: CASSDKGGGRLSYEQYF
CDR3nt: TGTGCCAGCAGTGATAAGGGGGGGGGACGTTTGAGTTACGAGCAGTACTTC

j_gene: TRBJ2-3
d_gene: TRBD2
abundance: -
v_gene: TRBV4-1
CDR3aa: CASSPKAGGFADTQYF
CDR3nt: TGCGCCAGCAGCCCTAAAGCGGGAGGGTTCGCAGATACGCAGTATTTT

j_gene: TRBJ1-5
d_gene: -
abundance: -
v_gene: TRBV28
CDR3aa: CASTSWQGGSQPQHF
CDR3nt: TGTGCCAGCACCTCATGGCAGGGTGGGAGCCAGCCCCAGCATTTT

j_gene: TRBJ2-7
d_gene: -
abundance: -
v_gene: TRBV28
CDR3aa: CASGLMGGPYEQYF
CDR3nt: TGTGCCAGCGGGTTAATGGGGGGCCCCTACGAGCAGTACTTC

j_gene: TRBJ2-7
d_gene: TRBD2
abundance: -
v_gene: TRBV7-8
CDR3aa: CASSLAPASGSFDEQYF
CDR3nt: TGTGCCAGCAGCTTAGCGCCGGCTAGCGGGAGTTTCGACGAGCAGTACTTC

j_gene: TRBJ2-2
d_gene: -
abundance: -
v_gene: TRBV5-1
CDR3aa: CASSLVPGASTGELFF
CDR3nt: TGCGCCAGCAGCTTGGTGCCGGGGGCGAGCACCGGGGAGCTGTTTTTT

j_gene: TRBJ2-1
d_gene: TRBD2
abundance: -
v_gene: TRBV7-3
CDR3aa: CASSALAGSLNEQFF
CDR3nt: TGTGCCAGCAGCGCGCTAGCGGGGAGCCTAAATGAGCAGTTCTTC

j_gene: TRBJ2-2
d_gene: -
abundance: -
v_gene: TRBV14
CDR3aa: CASSLIQAGELFF
CDR3nt: TGTGCCAGCAGCCTAATTCAAGCCGGGGAGCTGTTTTTT

j_gene: TRBJ2-6
d_gene: TRBD1
abundance: -
v_gene: TRBV5-4
CDR3aa: CASSLTGAGANVLTF
CDR3nt: TGTGCCAGCAGCTTGACAGGGGCTGGGGCCAACGTCCTGACTTTC

j_gene: TRBJ2-7
d_gene: -
abundance: -
v_gene: TRBV5-4
CDR3aa: CASSSPLASQRAYEQYF
CDR3nt: TGTGCCAGCAGCTCGCCCTTGGCCAGCCAGAGGGCCTACGAGCAGTACTTC

j_gene: TRBJ2-2
d_gene: -
abundance: -
v_gene: TRBV6-6
CDR3aa: CASSYDVGPNTGELFF
CDR3nt: TGTGCCAGCAGTTACGACGTAGGGCCGAACACCGGGGAGCTGTTTTTT

j_gene: TRBJ1-5
d_gene: -
abundance: -
v_gene: TRBV7-6
CDR3aa: CASTCNEPNQPQHF
CDR3nt: TGTGCCAGCACCTGCAACGAGCCGAATCAGCCCCAGCATTTT

j_gene: TRBJ2-7
d_gene: -
abundance: -
v_gene: TRBV28
CDR3aa: CASRWGGTYEQYF
CDR3nt: TGTGCCAGCAGATGGGGCGGCACCTACGAGCAGTACTTC

j_gene: TRBJ2-1
d_gene: TRBD2
abundance: once
v_gene: TRBV9
CDR3aa: CASSGVGKAGDPNEQFF
CDR3nt: TGTGCCAGCAGCGGAGTGGGAAAAGCGGGAGACCCAAATGAGCAGTTCTTC

j_gene: TRBJ1-1
d_gene: -
abundance: -
v_gene: TRBV5-5
CDR3aa: CASNPRQSRAFF
CDR3nt: TGTGCCAGCAACCCGAGGCAGTCGAGAGCTTTCTTT

j_gene: TRBJ2-3
d_gene: TRBD1
abundance: -
v_gene: TRBV27
CDR3aa: CASSVRQGTDEDTQYF
CDR3nt: TGTGCCAGCAGTGTTCGACAGGGGACCGATGAAGATACGCAGTATTTT

j_gene: TRBJ2-1
d_gene: -
abundance: -
v_gene: TRBV5-1
CDR3aa: CASGRGVYNEQFF
CDR3nt: TGCGCCAGCGGGAGAGGGGTGTACAATGAGCAGTTCTTC

j_gene: TRBJ2-3
d_gene: -
abundance: -
v_gene: TRBV28
CDR3aa: CASLSPAAADTQYF
CDR3nt: TGTGCCAGCTTAAGTCCAGCGGCCGCAGATACGCAGTATTTT

j_gene: TRBJ2-1
d_gene: -
abundance: -
v_gene: TRBV28
CDR3aa: CASSLYGQEQFF
CDR3nt: TGTGCCAGCAGTTTATATGGACAGGAGCAGTTCTTC

j_gene: TRBJ2-7
d_gene: -
abundance: -
v_gene: TRBV7-3
CDR3aa: CASSQRGGYEQYF
CDR3nt: TGTGCCAGCAGTCAAAGGGGGGGCTACGAGCAGTACTTC

j_gene: TRBJ2-7
d_gene: -
abundance: -
v_gene: TRBV6-6
CDR3aa: CASSSRYEQYF
CDR3nt: TGTGCCAGCAGTTCCAGGTACGAGCAGTACTTC

j_gene: TRBJ2-2
d_gene: TRBD2
abundance: -
v_gene: TRBV5-8
CDR3aa: CASTTLAAYTGELFF
CDR3nt: TGTGCCAGCACCACACTAGCGGCCTACACCGGGGAGCTGTTTTTT

j_gene: TRBJ2-7
d_gene: -
abundance: -
v_gene: TRBV2
CDR3aa: CASSQVPYEQYF
CDR3nt: TGTGCCAGCAGCCAGGTCCCCTACGAGCAGTACTTC

j_gene: TRBJ2-3
d_gene: -
abundance: -
v_gene: TRBV29-1
CDR3aa: CSVEGEPDTQYF
CDR3nt: TGCAGCGTTGAGGGGGAACCAGATACGCAGTATTTT

j_gene: TRBJ2-1
d_gene: -
abundance: -
v_gene: TRBV4-1
CDR3aa: CASSLQDSYNEQFF
CDR3nt: TGCGCCAGCAGCCTCCAGGACAGCTACAATGAGCAGTTCTTC

j_gene: TRBJ1-5
d_gene: TRBD1
abundance: -
v_gene: TRBV28
CDR3aa: CASSSGQGTVNGQPQHF
CDR3nt: TGTGCCAGCAGTTCGGGACAGGGGACGGTGAATGGTCAGCCCCAGCATTTT

j_gene: TRBJ1-2
d_gene: -
abundance: -
v_gene: TRBV2
CDR3aa: CASSRTRNNYGYTF
CDR3nt: TGTGCCAGCAGTCGGACAAGAAATAACTATGGCTACACCTTC

j_gene: TRBJ2-7
d_gene: -
abundance: -
v_gene: TRBV28
CDR3aa: CASSLGGGGVYEQYF
CDR3nt: TGTGCCAGCAGTTTAGGCGGAGGGGGCGTATACGAGCAGTACTTC

j_gene: TRBJ2-1
d_gene: TRBD2
abundance: -
v_gene: TRBV5-4
CDR3aa: CASSLGGRADNEQFF
CDR3nt: TGTGCCAGCAGCTTGGGAGGGAGGGCCGATAATGAGCAGTTCTTC

j_gene: TRBJ1-2
d_gene: TRBD1
abundance: -
v_gene: TRBV18
CDR3aa: CASSTEGAAGGYTF
CDR3nt: TGTGCCAGCTCAACCGAGGGGGCAGCTGGAGGCTACACCTTC

j_gene: TRBJ1-1
d_gene: -
abundance: -
v_gene: TRBV7-9
CDR3aa: CASLRGMNTEAFF
CDR3nt: TGTGCCAGCCTCCGGGGCATGAACACTGAAGCTTTCTTT

j_gene: TRBJ1-5
d_gene: TRBD1
abundance: -
v_gene: TRBV7-2
CDR3aa: CASSLGQANNQPQHF
CDR3nt: TGTGCCAGCAGCCTCGGACAGGCAAACAATCAGCCCCAGCATTTT